This is a list of T cell receptor beta chains from one sample in a study of identical twins. TCRdb passed the 5' RACE reads through MiXCR, listing each CDR3 protein once. Among around 510,000 distinct CDR3 sequences, roughly an eighth were seen once, and the ten largest hold approximately 1%. These records were also assigned to another study, of yellow fever vaccine responses in identical twins.

Sequencing was carried out using CD4+ T cells sorted from blood. Receptors were obtained from a woman aged 18 to 35 in good health. CDR3s include the opening cysteine and the closing phenylalanine or tryptophan. A D gene is named only where the DNA matches it firmly. Part of the rows lack a size; the others show once, few, many or a class for expanded clones.

v_call	clone_size	j_call	d_call	cdr3_aa	cdr3_nt
TRBV4-1	.	TRBJ2-2	TRBD2	CASSQEAGGIGELFF	TGCGCCAGCAGCCAAGAGGCGGGAGGGATCGGGGAGCTGTTTTTT
TRBV2	few	TRBJ1-6	.	CASTQGGSFSPLHF	TGTGCCAGCACCCAGGGAGGGAGCTTTTCACCCCTCCACTTT
TRBV5-1	many	TRBJ1-1	TRBD1	CASSQGGRTEAFF	TGCGCCAGCAGTCAGGGGGGCCGCACTGAAGCTTTCTTT
TRBV20-1	.	TRBJ2-3	TRBD2	CSTATSGTDTQYF	TGCAGTACCGCTACTAGCGGCACAGATACGCAGTATTTT
TRBV7-2	many	TRBJ2-5	.	CASSLVRANQETQYF	TGTGCCAGCAGCTTAGTCAGGGCTAACCAAGAGACCCAGTACTTC
TRBV7-2	few	TRBJ2-1	TRBD2	CASRQLAGGASYNEQFF	TGTGCCAGCAGACAACTAGCGGGAGGGGCTTCCTACAATGAGCAGTTCTTC
TRBV6-1	few	TRBJ2-1	TRBD2	CASRTTSGRGNEQFF	TGTGCCAGCAGAACAACTAGCGGGAGGGGCAATGAGCAGTTCTTC
TRBV19	.	TRBJ1-5	.	CASSLRMQPQHF	TGTGCCAGTAGTCTCCGGATGCAGCCCCAGCATTTT
TRBV11-2	few	TRBJ2-7	.	CASSRASGTQPYEQYF	TGTGCCAGCAGCCGAGCATCCGGGACTCAACCCTACGAGCAGTACTTC
TRBV29-1	few	TRBJ2-7	.	CSVDIVRTTYEQYF	TGCAGCGTTGATATAGTTAGGACTACCTACGAGCAGTACTTC
TRBV29-1	many	TRBJ1-1	TRBD1	CSGYRGNTEAFF	TGCAGCGGATACAGGGGAAACACTGAAGCTTTCTTT
TRBV5-1	.	TRBJ1-5	.	CGRGGEEGQPQHF	TGCGGAAGGGGGGGCGAGGAAGGGCAGCCCCAGCATTTT
TRBV20-1	many	TRBJ1-1	.	CSARHLNPSGSNTEAFF	TGCAGTGCTAGACACCTGAACCCTAGCGGGTCGAACACTGAAGCTTTCTTT
TRBV20-1	few	TRBJ2-4	TRBD1	CSAKRDRTAKNIQYF	TGCAGTGCTAAAAGGGACAGGACAGCCAAAAACATTCAGTACTTC
TRBV6-5	.	TRBJ2-2	TRBD2	CASSLLSGVTGELFF	TGTGCCAGCAGTTTACTCAGCGGGGTCACCGGGGAGCTGTTTTTT
TRBV12-3/TRBV12-4	.	TRBJ2-5	.	CASSFVPGGETQYF	TGTGCCAGCAGTTTTGTTCCTGGGGGGGAGACCCAGTACTTC
TRBV25-1	many	TRBJ2-1	TRBD2	CASSREGLANNEQFF	TGTGCCAGCAGCCGGGAGGGACTAGCGAACAATGAGCAGTTCTTC
TRBV18	.	TRBJ1-3	.	CASSYDGNTIYF	TGTGCCAGCTCATACGATGGAAACACCATATATTTT
TRBV29-1	few	TRBJ1-2	TRBD1	CSVVQGTYGYTF	TGCAGCGTTGTACAGGGGACATATGGCTACACCTTC
TRBV7-9	few	TRBJ2-1	.	CASSESTGTQFF	TGTGCCAGCAGCGAATCGACTGGAACACAGTTCTTC
TRBV3-1	once	TRBJ2-7	.	CASSPLRRSRASYEQYF	TGTGCCAGCAGCCCCTTAAGACGGAGCAGGGCATCCTACGAGCAGTACTTC
TRBV18	few	TRBJ2-3	.	CASSLPEVPDTQYF	TGTGCCAGCTCCCTCCCCGAGGTACCAGATACGCAGTATTTT
TRBV6-1	.	TRBJ2-1	.	CASSQLPYNEQFF	TGTGCCAGCAGCCAGCTTCCCTACAATGAGCAGTTCTTC
TRBV12-3/TRBV12-4	few	TRBJ1-2	.	CASALKGTYGYTF	TGTGCCAGCGCCCTTAAGGGGACCTATGGCTACACCTTC
TRBV5-1	many	TRBJ1-1	.	CASSPLTAAERAFF	TGCGCCAGCAGCCCCCTGACAGCGGCAGAGAGAGCTTTCTTT
TRBV5-1	few	TRBJ2-7	.	CASSLSSAGQQYF	TGCGCCAGCAGCTTGTCGTCGGCAGGTCAGCAGTACTTC